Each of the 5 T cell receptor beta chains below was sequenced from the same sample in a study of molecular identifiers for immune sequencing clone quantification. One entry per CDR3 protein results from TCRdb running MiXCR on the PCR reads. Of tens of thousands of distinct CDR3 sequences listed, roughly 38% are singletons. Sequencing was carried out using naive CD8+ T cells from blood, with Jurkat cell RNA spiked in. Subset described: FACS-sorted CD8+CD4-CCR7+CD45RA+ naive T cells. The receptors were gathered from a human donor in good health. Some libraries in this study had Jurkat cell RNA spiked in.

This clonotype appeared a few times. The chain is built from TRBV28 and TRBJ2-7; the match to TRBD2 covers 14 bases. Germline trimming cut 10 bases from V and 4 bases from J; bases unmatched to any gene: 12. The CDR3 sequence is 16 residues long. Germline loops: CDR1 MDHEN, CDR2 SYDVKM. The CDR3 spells CAIEPPGLAGGYEQYF. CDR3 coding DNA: TGTGCCATCGAGCCGCCCGGACTAGCGGGGGGATACGAGCAGTACTTC.

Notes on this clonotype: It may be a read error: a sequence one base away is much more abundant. CDR3 in amino acids: CASSVEGRVEQYF. The CDR3 coding sequence is TGTGCCAGCAGCGTAGAGGGTAGAGTCGAGCAGTACTTC. The chain uses TRBV9 and TRBJ2-7; no clear D gene. Trimming cost V 0 bases and J 6 bases, with 10 bases left between them. This CDR3 spans 13 amino acids. CDR1 and CDR2 from the germline V gene are SGDLS and YYNGEE.

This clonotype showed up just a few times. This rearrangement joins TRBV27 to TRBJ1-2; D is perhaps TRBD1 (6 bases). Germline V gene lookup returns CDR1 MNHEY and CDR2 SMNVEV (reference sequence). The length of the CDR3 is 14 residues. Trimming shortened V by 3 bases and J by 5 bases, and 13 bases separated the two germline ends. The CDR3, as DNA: TGTGCCAGCAGTTTCTTAGGGCAGGGGTATGGCTACACCTTC. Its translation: CASSFLGQGYGYTF.

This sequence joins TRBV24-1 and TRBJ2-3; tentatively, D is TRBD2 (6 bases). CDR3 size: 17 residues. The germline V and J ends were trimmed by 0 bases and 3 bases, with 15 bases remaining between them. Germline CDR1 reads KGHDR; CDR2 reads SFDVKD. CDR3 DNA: TGTGCCACCAGTGATTTGAGGCCGGGAGTGGGGACAGATACGCAGTATTTT. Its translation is CATSDLRPGVGTDTQYF.

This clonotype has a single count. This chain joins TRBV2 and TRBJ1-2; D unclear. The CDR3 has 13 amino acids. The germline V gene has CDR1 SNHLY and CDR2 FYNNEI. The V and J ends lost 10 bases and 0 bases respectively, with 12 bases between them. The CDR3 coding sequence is TGTGCCACCGATGGGGAAACTAACTATGGCTACACCTTC. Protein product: CATDGETNYGYTF.